This TCR beta chain was profiled in a study of a mutant IDH1 vaccine in newly diagnosed glioma. Background on the study: Weeks 1, 3, 5, 7, 11, 15, 19 and 23 were when patients received their eight vaccinations.

Concerning this clone: The antigen is undetermined.

Produced via immunoSEQ multiplex PCR; TCRdb's table is partial and in-frame only. The table includes about 25,000 clones, approximately 80% detected once. Time point indicated: week 5, during vaccination. Vaccination comprised doses that each held 300 ug of mutant IDH1 20-mer peptide, plus topical imiquimod. The germline CDR1 and CDR2 sequences are SGHTS and YDEGEE. The CDR3 length is 16 residues. Trimming left V 0 bases short and J 8 bases short, with 15 bases between. This receptor was obtained from a man aged 40-50 years with glioma. The starting material was PBMCs, obtained from a glioma patient whose treatment included an IDH1 peptide vaccine. The rearrangement links TRBV5-8 to TRBJ1-6, with D perhaps matching TRBD1 (6 bases). In DNA form, the CDR3 reads TGTGCCAGCAGCTTGGTCGGGGGCCCGTGGGATTCACCCCTCCACTTT. It translates to CASSLVGGPWDSPLHF.